This T cell receptor beta chain was sequenced during a study of blood T cell repertoires in COVID-19. Overall study context: Researchers got acute and convalescent COVID-19 samples from the United States, Italy and Spain. Sources were T cells, B-cell-depleted T cells, or PBMCs; the material itself was cDNA or gDNA.

The V gene's germline CDR1 is LNHDA and CDR2 SQIVND (reference sequence). The CDR3 spans 15 residues. J was trimmed by 9 bases and V by 3 bases; bases with no gene match: 7. Source study methods: Estimated nucleated cell counts came from reference gene primer amplification. Sequencing was performed with immunoSEQ multiplex PCR; in TCRdb, only in-frame clones are kept and a portion is missing. V, J and clone size are taken as reported in that table, and D and trimming were inferred from the DNA itself. The sample includes 78,000 or so clones, about 89% seen only once; the top ten take about 5%. The TCR comes from a man in his forties or fifties with active or convalescent COVID-19. This chain joins TRBV19 and TRBJ1-6; 8 bases map to TRBD1. Sequences were obtained from peripheral blood. CDR3 in DNA: TGTGCCAGTAGTATGTACAGGGGGAGCGGTTCACCCCTCCACTTT. Its protein is CASSMYRGSGSPLHF.